This record covers a single T cell receptor (beta chain). A sample-barcoded 5' primer and a J-beta primer mix were used in a second PCR of roughly 7 to 11 cycles. One entry per CDR3 protein, called by TCRdb with MiXCR from the 5' RACE reads. Of hundreds of thousands of distinct CDR3 sequences in the sample, roughly 56% were seen once. Isolation yielded PBMCs, at least 6 million per sample, in every case. Germline V gives CDR1 SQVTM, CDR2 ANQGSEA. V shed 6 bases and J 2 bases; nucleotides not matched to a gene: 10. The length of the CDR3 is 15 residues. This entry comes from a study of blood T cells in healthy people across ages.

The V and J genes are TRBV29-1 and TRBJ2-3; TRBD2 matches at 8 bases. Specimen: blood. The sequence came from a man aged 35 to 55 in good health. The CDR3 DNA reads TGCAGCGTATGGACTAGCCGCCCCCACACAGATACGCAGTATTTT. It is translated as CSVWTSRPHTDTQYF.